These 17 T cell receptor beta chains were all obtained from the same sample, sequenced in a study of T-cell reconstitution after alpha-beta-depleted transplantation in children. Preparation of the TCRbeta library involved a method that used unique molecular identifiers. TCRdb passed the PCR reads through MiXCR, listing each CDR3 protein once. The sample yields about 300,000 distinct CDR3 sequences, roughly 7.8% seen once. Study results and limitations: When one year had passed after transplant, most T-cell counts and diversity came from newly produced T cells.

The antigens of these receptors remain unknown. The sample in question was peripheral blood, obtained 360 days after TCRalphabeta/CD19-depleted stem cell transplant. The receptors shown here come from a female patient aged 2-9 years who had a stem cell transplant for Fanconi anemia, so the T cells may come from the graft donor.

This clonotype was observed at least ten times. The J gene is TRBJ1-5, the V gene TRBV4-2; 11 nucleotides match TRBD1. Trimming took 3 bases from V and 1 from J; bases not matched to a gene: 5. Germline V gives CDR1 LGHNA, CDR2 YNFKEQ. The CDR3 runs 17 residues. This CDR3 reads CASSQWGTGGSNQPQHF. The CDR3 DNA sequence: TGTGCCAGCAGCCAGTGGGGGACAGGGGGAAGCAATCAGCCCCAGCATTTT.

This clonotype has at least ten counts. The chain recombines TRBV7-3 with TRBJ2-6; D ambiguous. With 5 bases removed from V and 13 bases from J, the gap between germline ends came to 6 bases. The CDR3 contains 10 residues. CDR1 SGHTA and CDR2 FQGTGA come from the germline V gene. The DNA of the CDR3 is TGTGCCAGCAGCCAACGGGTCCTGACTTTC. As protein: CASSQRVLTF. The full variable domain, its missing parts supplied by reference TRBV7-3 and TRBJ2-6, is GAGVSQTPSNKVTEKGKYVELRCDPISGHTALYWYRQSLGQGPEFLIYFQGTGAADDSGLPNDRFFAVRPEGSVSTLKIQRTERGDSAVYLCASSQRVLTFGAGSRLTVL.

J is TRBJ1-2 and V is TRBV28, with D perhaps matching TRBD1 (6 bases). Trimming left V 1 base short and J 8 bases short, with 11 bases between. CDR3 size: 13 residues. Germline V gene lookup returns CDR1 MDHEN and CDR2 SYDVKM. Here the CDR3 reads CASSLSGDRGYTF. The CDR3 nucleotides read TGTGCCAGCAGTTTATCAGGGGACCGCGGCTACACCTTC.

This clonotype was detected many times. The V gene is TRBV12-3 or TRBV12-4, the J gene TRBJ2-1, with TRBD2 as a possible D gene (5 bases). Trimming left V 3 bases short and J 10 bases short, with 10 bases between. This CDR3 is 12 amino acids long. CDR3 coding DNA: TGTGCCAGCAGTTTGTTTAGCGCGGAGCAGTTCTTC. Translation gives CASSLFSAEQFF.

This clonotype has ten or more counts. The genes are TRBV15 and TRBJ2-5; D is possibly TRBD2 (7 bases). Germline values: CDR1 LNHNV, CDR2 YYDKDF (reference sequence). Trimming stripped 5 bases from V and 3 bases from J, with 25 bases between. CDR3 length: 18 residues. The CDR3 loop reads CATSYRRGRGAKEETQYF. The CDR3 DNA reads TGTGCCACCAGCTACAGGAGGGGGAGGGGGGCTAAGGAAGAGACCCAGTACTTC.

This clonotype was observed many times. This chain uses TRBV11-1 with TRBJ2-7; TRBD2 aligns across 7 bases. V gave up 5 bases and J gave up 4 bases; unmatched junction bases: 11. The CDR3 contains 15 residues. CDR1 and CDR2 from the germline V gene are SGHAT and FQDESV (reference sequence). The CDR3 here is CASSARLAEGYEQYF. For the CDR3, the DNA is TGTGCCAGCAGCGCGCGACTAGCTGAGGGGTACGAGCAGTACTTC.

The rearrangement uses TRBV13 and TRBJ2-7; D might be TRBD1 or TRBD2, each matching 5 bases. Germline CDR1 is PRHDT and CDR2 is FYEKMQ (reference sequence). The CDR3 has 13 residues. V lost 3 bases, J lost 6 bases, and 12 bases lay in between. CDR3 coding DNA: TGTGCCAGCAGCTTGCTCGGGGCCCCCGAGCAGTACTTC. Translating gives CASSLLGAPEQYF.

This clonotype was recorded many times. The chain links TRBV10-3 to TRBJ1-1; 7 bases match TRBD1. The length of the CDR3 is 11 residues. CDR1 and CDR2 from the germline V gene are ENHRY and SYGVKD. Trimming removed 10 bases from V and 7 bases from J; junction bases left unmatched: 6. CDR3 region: CATVNRGEAFF. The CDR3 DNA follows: TGTGCCACCGTAAACAGGGGTGAAGCTTTCTTT.

The CDR3 DNA reads TGTGCCAGCAGCTTGGCAGGGGTAGCGACCCAGTACTTC. It codes for CASSLAGVATQYF. The chain combines TRBV5-4 with TRBJ2-5, with D possibly TRBD1 on 6 matching bases. Germline V CDR1 and CDR2: SGHNT, YYREEE (reference sequence). The V end was cut by 0 bases, the J end by 7 bases, with 10 bases between. The CDR3 loop spans 13 amino acids. Full variable domain (missing parts from reference TRBV5-4 and TRBJ2-5): ETGVTQSPTHLIKTRGQQVTLRCSSQSGHNTVSWYQQALGQGPQFIFQYYREEENGRGNFPPRFSGLQFPNYSSELNVNALELDDSALYLCASSLAGVATQYFGPGTRLLVL.

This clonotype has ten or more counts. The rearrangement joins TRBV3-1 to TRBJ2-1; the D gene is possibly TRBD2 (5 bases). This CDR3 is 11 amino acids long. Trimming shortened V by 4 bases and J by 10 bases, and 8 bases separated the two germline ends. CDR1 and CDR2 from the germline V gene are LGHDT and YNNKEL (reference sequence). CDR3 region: CASSLTGEQFF. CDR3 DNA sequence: TGTGCCAGCAGCCTAACGGGGGAGCAGTTCTTC.

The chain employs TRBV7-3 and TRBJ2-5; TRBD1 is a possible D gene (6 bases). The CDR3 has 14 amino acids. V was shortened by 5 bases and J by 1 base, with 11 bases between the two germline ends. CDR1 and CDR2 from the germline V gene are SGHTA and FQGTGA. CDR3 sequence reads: CASSTGQLQETQYF. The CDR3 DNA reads TGTGCCAGCAGCACCGGACAGCTCCAAGAGACCCAGTACTTC.

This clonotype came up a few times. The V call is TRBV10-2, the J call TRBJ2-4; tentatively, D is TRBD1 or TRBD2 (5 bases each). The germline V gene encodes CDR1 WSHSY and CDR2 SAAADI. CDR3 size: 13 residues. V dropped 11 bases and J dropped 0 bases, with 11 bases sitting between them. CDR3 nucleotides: TGCGCCCCGGGGCTCATAGCCAAAAACATTCAGTACTTC. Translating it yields CAPGLIAKNIQYF.

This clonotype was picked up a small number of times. CDR3 region: CSARDGERYNEQFF. The CDR3 DNA is TGCAGTGCTAGAGATGGGGAAAGGTACAATGAGCAGTTCTTC. The chain couples TRBV20-1 to TRBJ2-1; D is uncertain. V gave up 0 bases and J gave up 4 bases, with 10 bases separating them. The CDR3 has 14 residues. Per germline, CDR1 DFQATT and CDR2 SNEGSKA (reference sequence).

The CDR3 nucleotides are TGTGCCAGCAGTTACTCGGCGCTAGCGGGGGTTGAGCAGTTCTTC. It codes for CASSYSALAGVEQFF. The rearrangement links TRBV6-2 or TRBV6-3 to TRBJ2-1; 10 positions agree with TRBD2. Trimming at V came to 0 bases and at J to 9 bases, leaving 5 bases not matched to a gene. CDR1 and CDR2 (germline): MNHEY, SVGEGT. The CDR3 loop spans 15 amino acids.

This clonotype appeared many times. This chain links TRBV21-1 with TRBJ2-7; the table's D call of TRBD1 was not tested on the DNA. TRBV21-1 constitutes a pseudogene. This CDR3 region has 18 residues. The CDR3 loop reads CASIPLRTGGPDSYEQYF. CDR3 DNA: TGTGCCAGCATCCCCCTCCGGACAGGGGGCCCGGACTCCTACGAGCAGTACTTC.

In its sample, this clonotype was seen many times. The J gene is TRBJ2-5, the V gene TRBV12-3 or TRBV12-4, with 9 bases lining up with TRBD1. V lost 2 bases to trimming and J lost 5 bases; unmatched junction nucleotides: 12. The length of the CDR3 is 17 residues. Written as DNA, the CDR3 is TGTGCCAGCAGTTTACTAACAGGGGGCGGGGGAGGGGAGACCCAGTACTTC. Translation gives CASSLLTGGGGGETQYF.

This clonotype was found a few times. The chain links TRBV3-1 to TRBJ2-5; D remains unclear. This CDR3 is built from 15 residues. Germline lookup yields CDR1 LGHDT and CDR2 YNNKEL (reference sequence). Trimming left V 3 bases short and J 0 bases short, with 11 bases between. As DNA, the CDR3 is TGTGCCAGCAGCCATAGCCAGGAGTACCAAGAGACCCAGTACTTC. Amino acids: CASSHSQEYQETQYF.